Listed below are T cell receptor beta chains from one sample, sequenced in a study of control samples from healthy donors and cancer patients. The assay was immunoSEQ multiplex PCR, and TCRdb's table has in-frame clones only and misses some. The table records 170,000 or so clones, roughly 92% of them present only once. Specimen: blood. These receptors originate from a woman aged 18-29 years in good health. The CDR3 runs from the conserved cysteine through the conserved F or W. D genes are given only for firm matches. Where a row states a size, it is once, few, many or the class of an expanded clone; other rows omit it.

J gene	clone size	V gene	D gene	CDR3 protein	CDR3 DNA
TRBJ2-6	-	TRBV4-3	-	CASSQDSTAGANVLTF	TGCGCCAGCAGCCAAGACAGTACCGCCGGGGCCAACGTCCTGACTTTC
TRBJ2-1	-	TRBV2	-	CASSDRGRMTNEQFF	TGTGCCAGCAGTGACAGGGGACGCATGACCAATGAGCAGTTCTTC
TRBJ2-3	-	TRBV6-5	-	CASSYGQGIPDTQYF	TGTGCCAGCAGTTACGGGCAGGGGATCCCAGATACGCAGTATTTT
TRBJ1-1	-	TRBV6-1	-	CASSDTGRANTEAFF	TGTGCCAGCAGTGACACAGGGCGCGCGAACACTGAAGCTTTCTTT
TRBJ2-5	-	TRBV6-1	TRBD2	CASSELAGAQETQYF	TGTGCCAGCAGTGAACTAGCGGGAGCTCAAGAGACCCAGTACTTC
TRBJ1-2	-	TRBV28	-	CASSLRGTSNGYTF	TGTGCCAGCAGTTTAAGAGGGACATCTAATGGCTACACCTTC
TRBJ1-4	-	TRBV6-2/TRBV6-3	-	CASSFGSRNEKLFF	TGTGCCAGCAGTTTCGGGAGTCGCAATGAAAAACTGTTTTTT
TRBJ2-5	-	TRBV7-8	-	CASSPGFGKETQYF	TGTGCCAGCAGCCCGGGATTTGGTAAAGAGACCCAGTACTTC
TRBJ2-5	-	TRBV19	TRBD1	CASSINTGTDQETQYF	TGTGCCAGTAGTATCAATACCGGGACAGACCAAGAGACCCAGTACTTC
TRBJ1-5	-	TRBV27	-	CASRRDGRDQPQHF	TGTGCCAGCAGGAGGGACGGTCGCGATCAGCCCCAGCATTTT
TRBJ2-7	once	TRBV28	TRBD1	CASRKGQGWLPARDEQYF	TGTGCCAGCAGAAAGGGACAGGGCTGGCTACCCGCACGAGACGAGCAGTACTTC
TRBJ2-1	-	TRBV6-6	TRBD2	CASSPWTSGYMSSYNEQFF	TGTGCCAGCAGTCCCTGGACTAGCGGGTATATGAGCTCCTACAATGAGCAGTTCTTC
TRBJ2-3	-	TRBV19	-	CASTFRRSSTDTQYF	TGTGCCAGCACCTTTAGAAGATCTAGCACAGATACGCAGTATTTT
TRBJ1-4	few	TRBV7-2	-	CASSLGVNEKLFF	TGTGCCAGCAGCTTAGGCGTCAATGAAAAACTGTTTTTT
TRBJ1-1	-	TRBV11-2	TRBD1	CASSSYDRGYTEAFF	TGTGCCAGCAGTTCGTACGACAGGGGATACACTGAAGCTTTCTTT
TRBJ1-1	-	TRBV7-2	TRBD1	CASSYRGMNTEAFF	TGTGCCAGCAGCTACAGGGGAATGAACACTGAAGCTTTCTTT
TRBJ2-7	-	TRBV5-6	-	CASIRGGSYEQYF	TGTGCCAGCATCAGGGGGGGATCCTACGAGCAGTACTTC
TRBJ1-5	-	TRBV7-2	TRBD1	CASSWGTGVHQPQHF	TGTGCCAGCAGCTGGGGGACAGGGGTGCATCAGCCCCAGCATTTT
TRBJ1-2	-	TRBV18	-	CASSPSDTSTGYTF	TGTGCCAGCTCACCAAGCGACACCAGTACTGGCTACACCTTC
TRBJ1-2	-	TRBV12-3/TRBV12-4	TRBD1	CASSLGDRVHTF	TGTGCCAGCAGTTTAGGCGACAGGGTTCACACCTTC
TRBJ2-2	-	TRBV7-6	-	CASSLAGTGELFF	TGTGCCAGCAGCTTAGCAGGAACTGGGGAGCTGTTTTTT
TRBJ1-6	-	TRBV7-2	TRBD1	CASSLTGKNSPLHF	TGTGCCAGCAGCCTGACAGGGAAGAATTCACCCCTCCACTTT
TRBJ2-7	-	TRBV7-7	TRBD1	CASSQGTGGSNEQYF	TGTGCTAGCAGCCAAGGGACAGGGGGTTCGAACGAGCAGTACTTC
TRBJ1-2	-	TRBV27	-	CASSLRAGIYGYTF	TGTGCCAGCAGTTTAAGGGCAGGAATATATGGCTACACCTTC
TRBJ2-1	-	TRBV11-2	-	CASRRTGGGNEQFF	TGTGCCAGCAGACGGACAGGCGGGGGGAATGAGCAGTTCTTC
TRBJ2-4	once	TRBV5-6	-	CASSPGPLAKNIQYF	TGTGCCAGCAGCCCGGGACCATTAGCCAAAAACATTCAGTACTTC